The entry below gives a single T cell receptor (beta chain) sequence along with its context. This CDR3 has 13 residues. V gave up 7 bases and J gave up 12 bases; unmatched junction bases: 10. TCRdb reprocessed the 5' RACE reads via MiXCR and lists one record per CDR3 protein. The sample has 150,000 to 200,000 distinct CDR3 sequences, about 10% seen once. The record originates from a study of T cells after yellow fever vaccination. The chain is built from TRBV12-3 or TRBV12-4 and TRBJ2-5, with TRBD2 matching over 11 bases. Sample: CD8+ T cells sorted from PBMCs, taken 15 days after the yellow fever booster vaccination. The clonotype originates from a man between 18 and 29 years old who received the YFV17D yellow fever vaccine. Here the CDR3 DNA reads TGTGCCAGCACCGCGCGACTAGCGGGGCCCGAGTACTTC. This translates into CASTARLAGPEYF.